The 20 T cell receptor beta chains in this list originate from one sample, sequenced in a study of T cell responses to AZD1222 COVID-19 vaccine. TCRdb's copy holds only in-frame clones and misses some; the assay was immunoSEQ multiplex PCR. The sample lists 130,000 to 150,000 clones; approximately 90% were seen once. The source was peripheral blood, collected on day 0 of AZD1222 vaccination. These receptors all stem from an adult in good health.

This chain links TRBV12-3 or TRBV12-4 with TRBJ1-2, with D perhaps matching TRBD1 (6 bases). The CDR3 covers 13 residues. The germline V and J ends were trimmed by 5 bases and 4 bases, with 11 bases remaining between them. CDR3: CASSRTGFYGYTF. As DNA, the CDR3 is TGTGCCAGCAGTCGTACAGGGTTCTATGGCTACACCTTC.

J is TRBJ2-2 and V is TRBV24-1; D not resolved. In germline, CDR1 is KGHDR, CDR2 SFDVKD. V lost 0 bases, J lost 4 bases, and 8 bases lay in between. The CDR3 is 15 amino acids. The CDR3 bases are TGTGCCACCAGTGATTTGCGCCACTTCACCGGGGAGCTGTTTTTT. It is translated as CATSDLRHFTGELFF.

This clone showed up just once. This chain joins TRBV9 and TRBJ2-1, with 11 positions matching TRBD2. V lost 3 bases and J lost 10; bases outside the gene matches: 9. CDR1 and CDR2 (germline): SGDLS, YYNGEE. The CDR3 runs 15 residues. The CDR3 DNA sequence: TGTGCCAGCAGCGCCACCGGGACTAGCGGAGGGGAGCAGTTCTTC. Translation gives CASSATGTSGGEQFF.

This clone has a handful of counts. This rearrangement joins TRBV18 to TRBJ2-7; 9 nucleotides match TRBD1. J lost 0 bases, V lost 3 bases, and 12 bases had no gene match. This CDR3 has 18 residues. The germline gives CDR1 KGHSH, CDR2 LQKENI. The CDR3 DNA reads TGTGCCAGCTCACCTGGGACAGGGAAAGGTGGGGACTCCTACGAGCAGTACTTC. Its protein is CASSPGTGKGGDSYEQYF.

The chain employs TRBV7-2 and TRBJ2-7; tentatively, D is TRBD2 (5 bases). Germline-derived CDR1 and CDR2 are SGHTA and FQGNSA. The V end lost 2 bases, the J end lost 5 bases, and 13 bases lay between the germline ends. The CDR3 length is 14 residues. Here the CDR3 DNA reads TGTGCCAGCAGCTTACCGGGAAATACCCACGAGCAGTACTTC. This translates into CASSLPGNTHEQYF.

This rearrangement joins TRBV6-2 or TRBV6-3 to TRBJ2-7, with 8 bases fitting TRBD2. The CDR3 contains 13 residues. In germline, CDR1 is MNHEY, CDR2 SVGEGT. V lost 5 bases to trimming and J lost 3 bases; unmatched junction nucleotides: 3. The CDR3 here is CASSVSGIYEQYF. In nucleotides, the CDR3 is TGTGCCAGCAGTGTTAGCGGGATCTACGAGCAGTACTTC.

The chain uses TRBV5-4 and TRBJ1-6, with D hard to call. With 5 bases removed from V and 6 bases from J, the gap between germline ends came to 9 bases. Germline assignment: CDR1 SGHNT and CDR2 YYREEE (reference sequence). The CDR3 loop spans 13 amino acids. This CDR3 is CASSYELNSPLHF. DNA for the CDR3: TGTGCCAGCAGTTATGAGCTTAATTCACCCCTCCACTTT.

J is TRBJ1-1 and V is TRBV18; D gene unclear. CDR1 and CDR2 (germline): KGHSH, LQKENI. V lost 6 bases, J lost 0 bases, and 14 bases lay in between. The CDR3 has 15 amino acids. In DNA form, the CDR3 reads TGTGCCAGCTCGGATGGAAGAAACATGAACACTGAAGCTTTCTTT. The encoded protein is CASSDGRNMNTEAFF.

This chain links TRBV23-1 with TRBJ1-4, with D tentatively TRBD1 (6 bases). TRBV23-1 is given ORF status, its function remaining uncertain. The CDR3 totals 18 residues. Trimming left V 2 bases short and J 3 bases short, with 19 bases between. DNA for the CDR3: TGCGCCAGCAGTCAAAGTCGCAGGGGCCCACGGGCTAATGAAAAACTGTTTTTT. Its translation: CASSQSRRGPRANEKLFF.

V gene TRBV28 combines with J gene TRBJ2-7; D not certain. Germline V gene sequence: CDR1 MDHEN, CDR2 SYDVKM. Trimming pared 6 bases from V and 2 bases from J, leaving 11 bases between. This CDR3 has 13 amino acids. In DNA, the CDR3 is TGTGCCAGCAGACGGGCTGGGACCTACGAGCAGTACTTC. Its translation: CASRRAGTYEQYF. Variable domain in full (rest from reference TRBV28 and TRBJ2-7): DVKVTQSSRYLVKRTGEKVFLECVQDMDHENMFWYRQDPGLGLRLIYFSYDVKMKEKGDIPEGYSVSREKKERFSLILESASTNQTSMYLCASRRAGTYEQYFGPGTRLTVT.

The chain uses TRBV7-9 and TRBJ1-5; D perhaps matches TRBD1 (5 bases). This CDR3 has 16 residues. Per the germline V gene, CDR1 is SEHNR and CDR2 is FQNEAQ (reference sequence). The V gene lost 2 bases and the J gene lost 4 bases, with 15 bases spanning the gap. CDR3 in amino acids: CASSLLSGTTNQPQHF. The CDR3 coding sequence is TGTGCCAGCAGCTTATTGTCCGGGACCACAAATCAGCCCCAGCATTTT.

The rearrangement joins TRBV20-1 to TRBJ1-2; D unclear. Germline CDR1 DFQATT, CDR2 SNEGSKA (reference sequence). There are 11 residues in the CDR3. CDR3 protein: CSYRIRYGYTF. In nucleotides, the CDR3 is TGCTCTTACCGGATCCGGTATGGCTACACCTTC.

This chain joins TRBV5-1 and TRBJ2-7, with TRBD2 matching over 7 bases. Germline V CDR1 and CDR2: SGHRS, YFSETQ. The CDR3 is 17 amino acids. V shed 0 bases, J shed 4 bases, and the junction held 13 bases outside the gene matches. This CDR3 reads CASSLGEAGVRGYEQYF. CDR3 nucleotides: TGCGCCAGCAGCTTGGGGGAGGCGGGAGTCCGGGGATACGAGCAGTACTTC.

The CDR3 bases are TGTGCAAGTCGCTTAGCGGGGGAGACTAGAAGCTACAATGAGCAGTTCTTC. Protein: CASRLAGETRSYNEQFF. The V call is TRBV12-2, the J call TRBJ2-1; the table's D call TRBD2 went unverified against the DNA. TRBV12-2 is a pseudogene locus. The length of the CDR3 is 17 residues.

This sequence joins TRBV10-1 and TRBJ2-7, with TRBD1 matching 7 bases. V was pared by 3 bases and J by 5 bases, with 7 bases of the junction left unmatched. The CDR3 is 14 residues long. The germline gives CDR1 WNHNN, CDR2 SYGVQD (reference sequence). CDR3 sequence (DNA): TGCGCCAGCAGTGAAGGGACAGAGTACGACGAGCAGTACTTC. It encodes CASSEGTEYDEQYF.

The CDR3 reads CASSLQGSGYTF. CDR3 in DNA: TGTGCCAGTAGTCTACAGGGCTCTGGCTACACCTTC. The gene calls are TRBV19 and TRBJ1-2, with TRBD1 as a possible D gene (6 bases). V lost 5 bases and J lost 7, with 11 bases in between. CDR1 is LNHDA, CDR2 SQIVND, per germline (reference sequence). The CDR3 is 12 residues long.

The V and J genes are TRBV5-6 and TRBJ1-6, with TRBD1 matching 7 bases. The length of the CDR3 is 16 residues. J gave up 3 bases and V 4 bases, and 7 bases lay outside the gene matches. Per the germline V gene, CDR1 is SGHDT and CDR2 is YYEEEE. This CDR3 reads CASSPTGRSYNSPLHF. The CDR3 DNA follows: TGTGCCAGCAGCCCGACAGGGAGAAGCTATAATTCACCCCTCCACTTT.

The CDR3 spells CASRQGGVNNEQFF. For the CDR3, the DNA is TGTGCCAGCAGACAGGGCGGGGTTAACAATGAGCAGTTCTTC. The J gene is TRBJ2-1, the V gene TRBV27; D might be TRBD1 or TRBD2, each matching 6 bases. Looked up from germline, CDR1 is MNHEY and CDR2 is SMNVEV (reference sequence). There are 14 residues in the CDR3. V lost 6 bases and J 5 bases, leaving 14 bases between the germline ends.

V and J are TRBV6-1 and TRBJ1-2; possible D gene TRBD1, 5 bases. This CDR3 contains 13 residues. V lost 6 bases, J lost 5 bases, and 13 bases lay in between. Germline CDR1 MNHNS, CDR2 SASEGT. CDR3 in DNA: TGTGCCAGCAGCCGAGACAGTGCTTATGGCTACACCTTC. Translated, it gives CASSRDSAYGYTF.

This clone was detected a few times. This chain connects TRBV4-1 to TRBJ2-2, with D possibly matching TRBD2 (5 bases). V gave up 1 base and J gave up 4 bases, with 22 bases separating them. The CDR3 consists of 19 residues. CDR1 MGHRA and CDR2 YSYEKL come from the germline V gene. As DNA, the CDR3 is TGCGCCAGCAGCCAAGGGTCGTGGTTGGCGCAGCGGAGCACCGGGGAGCTGTTTTTT. Protein product: CASSQGSWLAQRSTGELFF.